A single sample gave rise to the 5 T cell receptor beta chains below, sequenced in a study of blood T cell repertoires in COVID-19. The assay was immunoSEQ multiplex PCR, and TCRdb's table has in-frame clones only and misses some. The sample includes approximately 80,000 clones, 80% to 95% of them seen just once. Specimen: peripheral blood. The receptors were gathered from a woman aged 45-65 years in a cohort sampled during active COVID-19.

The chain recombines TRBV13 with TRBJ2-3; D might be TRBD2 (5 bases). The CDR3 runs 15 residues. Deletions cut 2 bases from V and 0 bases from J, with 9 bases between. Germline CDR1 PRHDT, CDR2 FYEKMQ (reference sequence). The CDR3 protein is CASSLRETSTDTQYF. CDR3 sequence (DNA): TGTGCCAGCAGCTTACGGGAAACTAGCACAGATACGCAGTATTTT.

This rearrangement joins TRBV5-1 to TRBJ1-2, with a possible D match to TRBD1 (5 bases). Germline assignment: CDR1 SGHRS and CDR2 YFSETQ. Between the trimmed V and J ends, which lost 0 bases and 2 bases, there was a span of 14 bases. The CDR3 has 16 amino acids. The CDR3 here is CASSLAETPGNYGYTF. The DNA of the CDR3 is TGCGCCAGCAGCTTGGCGGAGACCCCAGGGAACTATGGCTACACCTTC.

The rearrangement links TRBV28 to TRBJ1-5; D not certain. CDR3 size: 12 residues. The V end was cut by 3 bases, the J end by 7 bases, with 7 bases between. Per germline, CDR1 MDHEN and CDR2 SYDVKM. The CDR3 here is CASSFGTQPQHF. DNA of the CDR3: TGTGCCAGCAGTTTCGGTACCCAGCCCCAGCATTTT.

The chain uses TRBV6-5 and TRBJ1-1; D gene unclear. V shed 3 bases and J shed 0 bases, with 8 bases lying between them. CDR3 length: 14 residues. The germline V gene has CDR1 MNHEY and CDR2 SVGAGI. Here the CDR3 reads CASSYSFLNTEAFF. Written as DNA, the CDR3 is TGTGCCAGCAGTTATTCTTTCTTGAACACTGAAGCTTTCTTT.

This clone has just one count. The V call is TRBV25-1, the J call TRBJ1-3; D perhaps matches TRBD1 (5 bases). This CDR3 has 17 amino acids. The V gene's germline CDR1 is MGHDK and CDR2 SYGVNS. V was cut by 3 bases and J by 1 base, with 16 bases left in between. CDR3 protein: CASSDSWVGGSGNTIYF. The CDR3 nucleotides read TGTGCCAGCAGTGACAGTTGGGTCGGGGGTTCTGGAAACACCATATATTTT.